The rows below give T cell receptor beta chains drawn from one sample of a study of T-cell reconstitution after alpha-beta-depleted transplantation in children. Each CDR3 protein gets one entry after TCRdb re-called the PCR reads with MiXCR. Seen here are about 540,000 distinct CDR3 sequences, about 18% observed once, and the top ten hold 3.3%. The sample in question was PBMCs from the stem cell graft donor, obtained from the stem cell graft. Receptors were obtained from a human donor who donated a stem cell graft to a child with acute lymphoblastic leukemia. Each CDR3 is given with its conserved first and last residue. The D gene is left open where the match is weak. Only some rows state a clone size, as once, few, many or a class for expanded clones.

d_call: NA; v_call: TRBV12-3/TRBV12-4; j_call: TRBJ1-2; clone_size: NA; cdr3_aa: CASSAQGGGYTF; cdr3_nt: TGTGCCAGCAGCGCACAAGGCGGAGGCTACACCTTC
d_call: NA; v_call: TRBV7-9; j_call: TRBJ2-4; clone_size: NA; cdr3_aa: CASSLESAPVAKNIQYF; cdr3_nt: TGTGCCAGCAGCTTAGAATCGGCCCCCGTAGCCAAAAACATTCAGTACTTC
d_call: NA; v_call: TRBV20-1; j_call: TRBJ1-2; clone_size: few; cdr3_aa: CSARDGERDGYTF; cdr3_nt: TGCAGTGCTAGAGATGGGGAGAGGGATGGCTACACCTTC
d_call: TRBD2; v_call: TRBV12-3/TRBV12-4; j_call: TRBJ2-1; clone_size: many; cdr3_aa: CASSLGGTPYNEQFF; cdr3_nt: TGTGCCAGCAGCCTGGGGGGGACGCCATACAATGAGCAGTTCTTC
d_call: NA; v_call: TRBV15; j_call: TRBJ2-7; clone_size: few; cdr3_aa: CATSRDDHRAYEQYF; cdr3_nt: TGTGCCACCAGCAGAGATGACCACAGGGCCTACGAGCAGTACTTC
d_call: TRBD1; v_call: TRBV14; j_call: TRBJ2-1; clone_size: few; cdr3_aa: CASSQDKGQVYNEQFF; cdr3_nt: TGTGCCAGCAGCCAAGATAAGGGACAGGTATACAATGAGCAGTTCTTC
d_call: NA; v_call: TRBV7-2; j_call: TRBJ2-1; clone_size: NA; cdr3_aa: CASSWGVAWPNEQFF; cdr3_nt: TGTGCCAGCAGCTGGGGGGTAGCGTGGCCCAATGAGCAGTTCTTC
d_call: TRBD1; v_call: TRBV4-1; j_call: TRBJ2-1; clone_size: few; cdr3_aa: CASSQVGRGLLNEQFF; cdr3_nt: TGCGCCAGCAGCCAAGTCGGCAGGGGGCTTCTCAATGAGCAGTTCTTC
d_call: NA; v_call: TRBV5-6; j_call: TRBJ2-1; clone_size: few; cdr3_aa: CASSLARGAGGNEQFF; cdr3_nt: TGTGCCAGCAGCTTGGCCAGGGGGGCCGGGGGCAATGAGCAGTTCTTC
d_call: TRBD2; v_call: TRBV12-3/TRBV12-4; j_call: TRBJ2-3; clone_size: NA; cdr3_aa: CASSDSGRATADTQYF; cdr3_nt: TGTGCCAGCAGTGATAGCGGGAGGGCCACCGCAGATACGCAGTATTTT
d_call: NA; v_call: TRBV5-1; j_call: TRBJ2-2; clone_size: NA; cdr3_aa: CASSSVNTPTGELFF; cdr3_nt: TGCGCCAGCAGCTCCGTCAATACCCCCACCGGGGAGCTGTTTTTT
d_call: NA; v_call: TRBV20-1; j_call: TRBJ2-1; clone_size: NA; cdr3_aa: CSAAPEGPYNEQFF; cdr3_nt: TGCAGTGCAGCACCGGAGGGCCCTTACAATGAGCAGTTCTTC
d_call: TRBD1; v_call: TRBV5-1; j_call: TRBJ2-3; clone_size: NA; cdr3_aa: CASSLWDSGTDTQYF; cdr3_nt: TGCGCCAGCAGCTTGTGGGACAGCGGCACAGATACGCAGTATTTT
d_call: NA; v_call: TRBV15; j_call: TRBJ1-4; clone_size: few; cdr3_aa: CATKAREGLSEKLFF; cdr3_nt: TGTGCCACCAAAGCCAGGGAAGGATTAAGCGAAAAACTGTTTTTT
d_call: NA; v_call: TRBV27; j_call: TRBJ1-3; clone_size: NA; cdr3_aa: CASSFRSPGRIYF; cdr3_nt: TGTGCCAGCAGTTTTAGGTCCCCCGGCCGCATATATTTT
d_call: TRBD1; v_call: TRBV5-1; j_call: TRBJ2-1; clone_size: NA; cdr3_aa: CASSLIQGEASSITPMSNFF; cdr3_nt: TGCGCCAGCAGCCTAATACAGGGGGAGGCCTCTAGCATTACACCAATGAGCAATTTCTTC
d_call: TRBD2; v_call: TRBV5-1; j_call: TRBJ2-3; clone_size: few; cdr3_aa: CASSGTSGRAGDTQYF; cdr3_nt: TGCGCCAGCAGCGGGACTAGCGGGAGGGCCGGAGATACGCAGTATTTT
d_call: NA; v_call: TRBV5-1; j_call: TRBJ1-3; clone_size: NA; cdr3_aa: CASSLGPAEYSGNTIYF; cdr3_nt: TGCGCCAGCAGCTTGGGCCCGGCGGAATACTCTGGAAACACCATATATTTT
d_call: NA; v_call: TRBV6-1; j_call: TRBJ2-4; clone_size: few; cdr3_aa: CASSPRGAVAKNIQYF; cdr3_nt: TGTGCCAGCAGTCCCAGGGGGGCGGTCGCCAAAAACATTCAGTACTTC
d_call: NA; v_call: TRBV12-3/TRBV12-4; j_call: TRBJ1-1; clone_size: NA; cdr3_aa: CASRQASNTEAFF; cdr3_nt: TGTGCCAGCAGGCAGGCCTCGAACACTGAAGCTTTCTTT
d_call: NA; v_call: TRBV4-1; j_call: TRBJ2-1; clone_size: NA; cdr3_aa: CASSQGVSQFVQNEQFF; cdr3_nt: TGCGCCAGCAGCCAAGGGGTAAGCCAGTTTGTTCAGAATGAGCAGTTCTTC
d_call: NA; v_call: TRBV18; j_call: TRBJ2-6; clone_size: few; cdr3_aa: CASSPRRGTGANVLTF; cdr3_nt: TGTGCCAGCTCACCAAGGAGGGGTACTGGGGCCAACGTCCTGACTTTC
d_call: TRBD1; v_call: TRBV12-3/TRBV12-4; j_call: TRBJ2-3; clone_size: many; cdr3_aa: CASRPQGASTDTQYF; cdr3_nt: TGTGCCAGCAGACCACAGGGGGCCTCAACAGATACGCAGTATTTT
d_call: NA; v_call: TRBV20-1; j_call: TRBJ2-4; clone_size: NA; cdr3_aa: CSAGPPAKNIQYF; cdr3_nt: TGCAGTGCTGGACCGCCAGCCAAAAACATTCAGTACTTC
d_call: NA; v_call: TRBV28; j_call: TRBJ1-1; clone_size: few; cdr3_aa: CASTSTRSTEAFF; cdr3_nt: TGTGCCAGCACCTCCACCCGGAGCACTGAAGCTTTCTTT
d_call: NA; v_call: TRBV19; j_call: TRBJ1-1; clone_size: few; cdr3_aa: CASSIIAVNTEAFF; cdr3_nt: TGTGCCAGTAGTATCATAGCGGTGAACACTGAAGCTTTCTTT
d_call: TRBD1; v_call: TRBV15; j_call: TRBJ1-4; clone_size: few; cdr3_aa: CATSIQQGTNEKLFF; cdr3_nt: TGTGCCACCAGCATCCAACAGGGGACTAATGAAAAACTGTTTTTT
d_call: TRBD1; v_call: TRBV3-1; j_call: TRBJ1-5; clone_size: NA; cdr3_aa: CVSSQSRGNQPQHF; cdr3_nt: TGTGTCAGCAGCCAATCCAGGGGGAATCAGCCCCAGCATTTT